This T cell receptor (beta chain) was sequenced for a study of tumor-infiltrating lymphocytes in primary liver carcinoma. It was unsorted whole blood that yielded blood RNA, and germline DNA was also extracted. Per the germline V gene, CDR1 is MNHEY and CDR2 is SVGEGT. The CDR3 runs 15 residues. V lost 7 bases to trimming and J lost 7 bases, with 20 bases between them. Study conclusions and caveats: A significantly higher top-250-clone fraction was recorded for tumors than for blood (p = 0.039).

The input was about 490 ng total RNA; TCR beta cDNA was made from it with a constant-region primer. Each TCR beta library was derived from three nested multiplex PCR rounds that employed slightly modified ARM-PCR. Amplification in the first two PCR rounds was performed using TRBV1-TRBV30 forward primers and a C-beta reverse primer for about 10 cycles each. TCRdb processed the multiplex PCR reads anew with MiXCR; each CDR3 protein has one entry. The data contain about 310,000 distinct CDR3 sequences, 65% of them singletons. This clonotype occurred many times. The antigen is not known. The chain is built from TRBV6-2 or TRBV6-3 and TRBJ2-1; D may match TRBD1 or TRBD2 (6 bases each). Sequences were obtained from peripheral blood. This sequence was found in a man in his forties or fifties with primary liver carcinoma and hepatitis B virus infection. DNA of the CDR3: TGTGCCAGCACCAGAGACACGGGGGCGGGGAATGAGCAGTTCTTC. This gives the protein CASTRDTGAGNEQFF.